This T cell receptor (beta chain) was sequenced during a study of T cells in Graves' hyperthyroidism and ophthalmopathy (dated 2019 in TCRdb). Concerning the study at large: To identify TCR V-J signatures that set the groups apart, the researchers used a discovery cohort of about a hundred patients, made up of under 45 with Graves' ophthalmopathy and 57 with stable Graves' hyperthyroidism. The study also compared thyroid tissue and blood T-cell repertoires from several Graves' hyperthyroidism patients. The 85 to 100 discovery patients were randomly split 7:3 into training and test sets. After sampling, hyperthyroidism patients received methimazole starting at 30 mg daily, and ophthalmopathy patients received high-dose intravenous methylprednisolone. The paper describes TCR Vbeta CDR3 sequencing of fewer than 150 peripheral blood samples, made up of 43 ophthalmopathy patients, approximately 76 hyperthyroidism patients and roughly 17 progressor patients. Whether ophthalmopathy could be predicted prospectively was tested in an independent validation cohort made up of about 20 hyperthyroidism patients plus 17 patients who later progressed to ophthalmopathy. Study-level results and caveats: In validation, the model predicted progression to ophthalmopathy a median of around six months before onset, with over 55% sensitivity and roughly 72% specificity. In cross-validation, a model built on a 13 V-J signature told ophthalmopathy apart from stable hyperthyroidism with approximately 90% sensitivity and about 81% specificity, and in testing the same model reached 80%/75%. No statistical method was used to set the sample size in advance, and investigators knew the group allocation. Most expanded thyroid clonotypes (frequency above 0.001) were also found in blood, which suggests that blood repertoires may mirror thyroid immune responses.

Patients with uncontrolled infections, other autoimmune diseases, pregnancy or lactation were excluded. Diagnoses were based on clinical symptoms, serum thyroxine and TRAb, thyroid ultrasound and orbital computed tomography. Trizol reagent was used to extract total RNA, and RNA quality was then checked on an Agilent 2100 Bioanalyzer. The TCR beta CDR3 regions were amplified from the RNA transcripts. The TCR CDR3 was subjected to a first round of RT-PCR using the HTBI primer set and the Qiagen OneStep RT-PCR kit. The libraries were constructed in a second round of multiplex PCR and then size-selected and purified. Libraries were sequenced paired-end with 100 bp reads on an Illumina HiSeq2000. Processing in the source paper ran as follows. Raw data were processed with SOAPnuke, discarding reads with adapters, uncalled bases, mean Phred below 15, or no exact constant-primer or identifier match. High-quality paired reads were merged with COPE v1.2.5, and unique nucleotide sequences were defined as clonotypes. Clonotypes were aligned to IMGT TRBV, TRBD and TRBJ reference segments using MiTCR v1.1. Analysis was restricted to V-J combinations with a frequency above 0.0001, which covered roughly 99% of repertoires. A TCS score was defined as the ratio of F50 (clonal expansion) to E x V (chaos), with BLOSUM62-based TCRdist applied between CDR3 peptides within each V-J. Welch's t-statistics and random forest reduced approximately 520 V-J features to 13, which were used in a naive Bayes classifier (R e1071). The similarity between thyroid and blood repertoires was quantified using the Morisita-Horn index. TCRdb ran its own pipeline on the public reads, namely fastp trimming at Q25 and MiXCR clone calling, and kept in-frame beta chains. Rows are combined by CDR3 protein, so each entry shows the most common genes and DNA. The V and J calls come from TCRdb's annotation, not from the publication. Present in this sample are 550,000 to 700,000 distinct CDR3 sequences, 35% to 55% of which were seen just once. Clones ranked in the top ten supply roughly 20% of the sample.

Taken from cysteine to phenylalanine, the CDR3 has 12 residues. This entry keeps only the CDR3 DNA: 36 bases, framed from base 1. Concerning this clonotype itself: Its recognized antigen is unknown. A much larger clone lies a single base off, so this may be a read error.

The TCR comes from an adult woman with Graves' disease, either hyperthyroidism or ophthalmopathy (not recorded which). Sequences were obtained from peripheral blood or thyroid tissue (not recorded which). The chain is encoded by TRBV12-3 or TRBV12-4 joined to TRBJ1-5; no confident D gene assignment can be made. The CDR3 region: CASSFWDQPHHF. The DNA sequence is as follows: TGTGCCAGCAGCTTCTGGGATCAGCCCCATCATTTT.